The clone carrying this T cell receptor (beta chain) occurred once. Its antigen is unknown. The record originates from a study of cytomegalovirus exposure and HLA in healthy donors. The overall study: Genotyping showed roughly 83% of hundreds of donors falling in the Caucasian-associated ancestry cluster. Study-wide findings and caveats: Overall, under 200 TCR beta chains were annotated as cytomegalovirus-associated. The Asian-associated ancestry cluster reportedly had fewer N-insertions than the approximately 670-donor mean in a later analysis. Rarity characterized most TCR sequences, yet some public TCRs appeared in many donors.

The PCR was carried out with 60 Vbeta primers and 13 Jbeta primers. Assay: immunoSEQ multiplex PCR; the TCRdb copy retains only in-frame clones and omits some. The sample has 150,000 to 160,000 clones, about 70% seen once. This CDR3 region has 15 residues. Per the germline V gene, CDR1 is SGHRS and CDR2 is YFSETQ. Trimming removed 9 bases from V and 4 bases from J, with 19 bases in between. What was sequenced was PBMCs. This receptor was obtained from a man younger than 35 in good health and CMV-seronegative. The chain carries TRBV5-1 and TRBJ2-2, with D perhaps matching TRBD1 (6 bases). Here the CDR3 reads CATGWGQGGTGELFF. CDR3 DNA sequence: TGCGCCACCGGATGGGGGCAAGGCGGCACCGGGGAGCTGTTTTTT.